One and the same sample provided the 20 T cell receptor beta chains below, sequenced in a study of human T cells and chemical hapten exposure. One entry per CDR3 protein results from TCRdb running MiXCR on the RACE reads. The sample consists of some 350,000 distinct CDR3 sequences, around 7% of them appearing once. Time point described: patch test 1, 2 weeks after DPC sensitization. Treatment defined: therapeutic diphenylcyclopropenone sensitization with weekly scalp DPC. The sequenced sample was whole blood, obtained in connection with sensitization to the hapten diphenylcyclopropenone (DPC). These receptors were collected from a woman between 18 and 29 years old with alopecia areata. Some clones in this sample may be carry-over from other donors' samples.

In its sample, this clonotype was seen many times. J is TRBJ1-1 and V is TRBV7-2; tentatively, D is TRBD1 (6 bases). The CDR3 has 13 amino acids. V lost 1 base and J 4 bases, leaving 7 bases between the germline ends. The germline V gene has CDR1 SGHTA and CDR2 FQGNSA. The CDR3 sequence: CASSLDRATEAFF. As DNA, the CDR3 is TGTGCCAGCAGCTTAGACAGGGCCACTGAAGCTTTCTTT.

The rearrangement joins TRBV28 to TRBJ2-7; the D gene is possibly TRBD1 (6 bases). This CDR3 contains 13 residues. From germline, CDR1 is MDHEN and CDR2 SYDVKM. The ends were cut back, 6 bases at V and 2 bases at J, with 11 bases in the middle. CDR3 sequence (DNA): TGTGCCAGCAGGGCTCGGGACACCTACGAGCAGTACTTC. Translation: CASRARDTYEQYF.

This clonotype was detected ten times or more. The chain joins TRBV4-2 to TRBJ2-7, with D possibly matching TRBD1 (7 bases). The CDR3 length is 14 residues. CDR1 and CDR2 from the germline V gene are LGHNA and YNFKEQ. Trimming took off 5 bases at V and 3 bases at J, with 14 bases between the two ends. In nucleotides, the CDR3 is TGTGCCAGCAGCGCCTACAGGGGAGGCTACGAGCAGTACTTC. It specifies CASSAYRGGYEQYF.

The sample holds many counts of this clonotype. The chain joins TRBV14 to TRBJ2-7, with no clear D. This CDR3 comprises 11 residues. Trimming cost V 4 bases and J 7 bases, with 8 bases left between them. Per the germline V gene, CDR1 is SGHDN and CDR2 is FVKESK. DNA for the CDR3: TGTGCCAGCAGCCTACGTGAGGAGCAGTACTTC. Its protein is CASSLREEQYF. Full variable domain (missing parts from reference TRBV14 and TRBJ2-7): EAGVTQFPSHSVIEKGQTVTLRCDPISGHDNLYWYRRVMGKEIKFLLHFVKESKQDESGMPNNRFLAERTGGTYSTLKVQPAELEDSGVYFCASSLREEQYFGPGTRLTVT.

This clonotype was picked up many times. The V call is TRBV6-5, the J call TRBJ2-3; the match to TRBD2 covers 10 bases. Germline assignment: CDR1 MNHEY and CDR2 SVGAGI. CDR3 length: 14 residues. Losses at the gene ends were 11 bases for V and 0 bases for J; bases not matched to a gene: 5. CDR3 bases: TGTGCCGGGTCTAGCGGGGGAAGCACAGATACGCAGTATTTT. It yields the protein CAGSSGGSTDTQYF.

This CDR3 is CASSQEGQGGTEAFF. The CDR3 nucleotides read TGCGCCAGCAGCCAAGAAGGGCAGGGTGGCACTGAAGCTTTCTTT. This chain joins TRBV4-1 and TRBJ1-1; perhaps TRBD1 as D (5 bases). V gave up 0 bases and J gave up 4 bases, with 12 bases separating them. Looked up from germline, CDR1 is MGHRA and CDR2 is YSYEKL. CDR3 length: 15 amino acids.

This clonotype was recorded many times. The rearrangement uses TRBV12-3 or TRBV12-4 and TRBJ2-5; 12 bases match TRBD2. Trimming took 6 bases from V and 1 from J; bases not matched to a gene: 3. The CDR3 extends over 15 amino acids. Written as DNA, the CDR3 is TGTGCCAGCAGGACTAGCGGGGGAGTCCAAGAGACCCAGTACTTC. Encoded protein: CASRTSGGVQETQYF.

The V call is TRBV12-3 or TRBV12-4, the J call TRBJ1-6; D is undetermined. The CDR3 has 14 residues. V was trimmed by 3 bases and J by 5 bases, leaving 8 bases between them. DNA of the CDR3: TGTGCCAGCAGTTTGAGCAGTCATAATTCACCCCTCCACTTT. Its protein is CASSLSSHNSPLHF.

This clonotype was counted between two and nine times. The chain is built from TRBV4-3 and TRBJ2-2; 7 positions agree with TRBD2. Per germline, CDR1 LGHNA and CDR2 YSLEER. The ends lost 0 bases at V and 4 bases at J; junction bases unmatched: 2. CDR3 length: 15 amino acids. In DNA, the CDR3 is TGCGCCAGCAGCCAAGAGGGAGGGACCACCGGGGAGCTGTTTTTT. This encodes CASSQEGGTTGELFF.

This clonotype was seen a few times. This chain links TRBV6-4 with TRBJ2-3, with 9 bases aligning to TRBD2. Germline CDR1 is MRHNA and CDR2 is SNTAGT. The ends lost 3 bases at V and 3 bases at J; junction bases unmatched: 7. CDR3 length: 16 amino acids. In nucleotides, the CDR3 is TGTGCCAGCAGTGAAGGCGGCGGGGGGGCGACAGATACGCAGTATTTT. Translation: CASSEGGGGATDTQYF.

This clonotype has a handful of counts. The CDR3 protein is CASRPQGGANVLTF. Here the CDR3 DNA reads TGTGCCAGCAGGCCCCAGGGGGGGGCCAACGTCCTGACTTTC. The chain carries TRBV6-4 and TRBJ2-6; TRBD1 is a possible D gene (6 bases). The CDR3 spans 14 residues. The germline gives CDR1 MRHNA, CDR2 SNTAGT. V lost 6 bases to trimming and J lost 4 bases, with 10 bases between them.

The table lists this clonotype with a few counts. The rearrangement uses TRBV12-3 or TRBV12-4 and TRBJ1-1; the D gene is possibly TRBD1 (5 bases). V was pared by 6 bases and J by 3 bases, with 17 bases between. The CDR3 is 15 amino acids. DNA for the CDR3: TGTGCCAGCAGCACAACCTCATACAGGCACACTGAAGCTTTCTTT. It is translated as CASSTTSYRHTEAFF.

The gene calls are TRBV7-9 and TRBJ2-7, with D unclear. Germline CDR1 SEHNR, CDR2 FQNEAQ (reference sequence). Trimming removed 7 bases at V and 12 bases at J, with 19 bases between. The CDR3 runs 12 residues. The CDR3 coding sequence is TGTGCCAGCACGGATATCGACGGGCGTGGGTACTTC. This sequence encodes CASTDIDGRGYF.

CDR3 loop: CASSLGGPSGYTF. CDR3 sequence (DNA): TGCGCCAGCAGCTTGGGGGGGCCCAGTGGCTACACCTTC. The chain has TRBV5-1 and TRBJ1-2; D is perhaps TRBD1 (6 bases). The CDR3 is made up of 13 amino acids. Trimming pared 0 bases from V and 7 bases from J, leaving 10 bases between. Germline V gene data show CDR1 as SGHRS and CDR2 as YFSETQ.

The chain is built from TRBV27 and TRBJ2-1, with 9 bases lining up with TRBD1. Germline trimming cut 4 bases from V and 0 bases from J; bases unmatched to any gene: 13. In germline, CDR1 is MNHEY, CDR2 SMNVEV (reference sequence). This CDR3 spans 19 amino acids. Here the CDR3 reads CASSSLGQGYGVSYNEQFF. In DNA, the CDR3 is TGTGCCAGCAGTTCCTTGGGACAGGGTTATGGGGTCTCCTACAATGAGCAGTTCTTC.

There are a few counts of this clonotype. The chain recombines TRBV12-3 or TRBV12-4 with TRBJ2-1; D is perhaps TRBD1 (5 bases). Trimming left V 4 bases short and J 6 bases short, with 16 bases between. This CDR3 has 15 amino acids. Here the CDR3 DNA reads TGTGCCAGCAGTTCTCGACAGAGCCCATCCAATGAGCAGTTCTTC. Amino acid sequence: CASSSRQSPSNEQFF.

This chain uses TRBV7-2 with TRBJ2-5; 13 bases line up with TRBD2. The ends lost 5 bases at V and 10 bases at J; junction bases unmatched: 16. Germline CDR1 and CDR2: SGHTA and FQGNSA. This CDR3 is 17 amino acids long. CDR3 in DNA: TGTGCCAGCAGCCTATGGACTAGCGGGGGCCCCGAGGGGAGCCAGTACTTC. It encodes CASSLWTSGGPEGSQYF.

The rearrangement joins TRBV20-1 to TRBJ2-1; TRBD2 matches 9 bases. The junction had 9 bases not matched to a gene; V was cut back by 1 base and J by 5 bases. The CDR3 contains 16 residues. CDR1 is DFQATT, CDR2 SNEGSKA, per germline (reference sequence). The CDR3 sequence is CSARVDLAGYDNEQFF. CDR3 nucleotides: TGCAGTGCTAGAGTAGACCTAGCGGGGTATGACAATGAGCAGTTCTTC.

This clonotype appeared a few times. This rearrangement joins TRBV5-1 to TRBJ1-2; 8 nucleotides agree with TRBD1. V gave up 4 bases and J gave up 3 bases; unmatched junction bases: 11. The germline CDR1 and CDR2 sequences are SGHRS and YFSETQ. This CDR3 region has 16 residues. This CDR3 is CASSTGQGEAYYGYTF. The CDR3 DNA sequence: TGCGCCAGCAGCACTGGACAGGGAGAGGCCTACTATGGCTACACCTTC.

This clonotype occurred many times. At one end, the junction sequence differs from germline, possibly due to a read error. The rearrangement uses TRBV18 and TRBJ2-3, with 7 bases aligning to TRBD2. Germline CDR1 reads KGHSH; CDR2 reads LQKENI. CDR3 length: 13 residues. CDR3 DNA sequence: TGCGCCAGCAGCCCAGGACTAGCAGATACGCAGTATTTT. This sequence encodes CASSPGLADTQYF.